What follows describes a single TCR beta chain. Its specificity is unknown. The record originates from a study of T cell responses to AZD1222 COVID-19 vaccine. Study results and caveats: Spike as a whole was targeted by vaccine-associated CD4 TCRs, dominant at 160-218 and 743-854. Most donors were white British and more were female, and clonal diversity was possibly underestimated.

Clones were sequenced by immunoSEQ multiplex PCR, and TCRdb holds only the in-frame ones, with some missing. This sample has roughly 150,000 clones, with roughly nine tenths found just once. Losses at the gene ends were 4 bases for V and 4 bases for J; bases not matched to a gene: 9. The length of the CDR3 is 15 residues. Germline V gene sequence: CDR1 SGHDT, CDR2 YYEEEE. Sequences were derived from peripheral blood, sampled 28 days after the second AZD1222 dose. This clonotype was sampled from an adult who received the AZD1222 COVID-19 vaccine. The chain joins TRBV5-6 to TRBJ1-1, with 8 bases aligning to TRBD1. The CDR3 here is CASSRDTGGSTEAFF. CDR3 nucleotides: TGTGCCAGCAGCCGTGATACAGGGGGGAGCACTGAAGCTTTCTTT.